This T cell receptor beta chain was obtained from a study of T-cell reconstitution after alpha-beta-depleted transplantation in children. Findings and limits, study-wide: Surviving recipient T cells and thymic progenitors underlay high day-60 TCRbeta diversity in some patients. Diversity and T-cell counts at one year after transplant derived mostly from new T cells. Reports say that about two months after transplant, the alpha-beta T cells came out of several hundred graft clones that had expanded.

V lost 0 bases and J lost 2, with 21 bases in between. This CDR3 is built from 18 residues. Germline assignment: CDR1 SGDLS and CDR2 YYNGEE. For TCRbeta, the library was prepared with unique molecular identifiers. In TCRdb, the PCR reads were re-called with MiXCR into one record per CDR3 protein. The sample includes 530,000 or so distinct CDR3 sequences, approximately 30% of them seen just once. Details on this clonotype: The antigen is undetermined.

V usage is TRBV9 and J usage is TRBJ2-7; D is perhaps TRBD1 (6 bases). The receptor was isolated from a boy younger than two with Wiskott-Aldrich syndrome, due to receive a stem cell transplant. Specimen: PBMCs, collected before TCRalphabeta/CD19-depleted stem cell transplant. CDR3 amino acids: CASSVGLGQKGLTYEQYF. Here the CDR3 DNA reads TGTGCCAGCAGCGTAGGATTGGGACAAAAGGGGTTGACCTACGAGCAGTACTTC.